One sample yielded the 30 T cell receptor beta chains listed below, sequenced in a study of T cells in Graves' hyperthyroidism and ophthalmopathy. The TCR beta CDR3 regions underwent amplification using RNA transcripts as the source. In the first-round RT-PCR of the TCR CDR3, the HTBI primer set was used. TCRdb passed the multiplex PCR reads through MiXCR, listing each CDR3 protein once. The top ten hold 8.9% of the sample, which has about 840,000 distinct CDR3 sequences, 35% to 45% seen once. Sequencing was performed on blood. The source of these receptors is a man aged 18 to 29 with Graves' hyperthyroidism.

This clonotype was counted between two and nine times. The gene calls are TRBV5-4 and TRBJ1-1; TRBD1 agrees at 9 bases. This CDR3 comprises 15 residues. Germline CDR1 SGHNT, CDR2 YYREEE (reference sequence). V shed 4 bases, J shed 4 bases, and the junction held 8 bases outside the gene matches. Here the CDR3 DNA reads TGTGCCAGCAGCGACCCGACAGGGGGGGGCACTGAAGCTTTCTTT. It encodes CASSDPTGGGTEAFF.

This clonotype has more than one count but fewer than ten. The chain couples TRBV7-8 to TRBJ2-2; TRBD1 might be the D (6 bases). V lost 3 bases and J lost 4, with 15 bases in between. The germline V gene encodes CDR1 SGHVS and CDR2 FQNEAQ. CDR3 length: 16 amino acids. The CDR3, as DNA: TGTGCCAGCAGCTTTGACGACAGGTCCGGCACCGGGGAGCTGTTTTTT. Amino acid sequence: CASSFDDRSGTGELFF. Variable domain in full (rest from reference TRBV7-8 and TRBJ2-2): GAGVSQSPRYKVAKRGQDVALRCDPISGHVSLFWYQQALGQGPEFLTYFQNEAQLDKSGLPSDRFFAERPEGSVSTLKIQRTQQEDSAVYLCASSFDDRSGTGELFFGEGSRLTVL.

This clonotype was counted ten times or more. The chain is built from TRBV19 and TRBJ1-4; D call uncertain. The CDR3 loop spans 13 amino acids. Trimming took 5 bases from V and 8 from J, leaving 12 bases between them. CDR1 is LNHDA, CDR2 SQIVND, per germline (reference sequence). The CDR3 DNA sequence: TGTGCCAGTAGTCCCCCGGGCGGCGAAAAACTGTTTTTT. Its protein product is CASSPPGGEKLFF.

The V gene is TRBV7-6, the J gene TRBJ2-7; possibly TRBD1 or TRBD2 for D (5 bases each). Germline lookup yields CDR1 SGHVS and CDR2 FNYEAQ. Trimming pared 5 bases from V and 6 bases from J, leaving 14 bases between. The CDR3 totals 13 residues. CDR3 bases: TGTGCCAGCAGCCCCTGGGGGATTGGCGAGCAGTACTTC. Encoded protein: CASSPWGIGEQYF.

There are many counts of this clonotype. The chain joins TRBV9 to TRBJ1-6; D is unclear. The CDR3 is made up of 14 amino acids. Per germline, CDR1 SGDLS and CDR2 YYNGEE. Trimming shortened V by 0 bases and J by 7 bases, and 8 bases separated the two germline ends. CDR3: CASSVEGLNSPLHF. The CDR3 DNA follows: TGTGCCAGCAGCGTAGAAGGGCTGAATTCACCCCTCCACTTT.

The chain recombines TRBV7-2 with TRBJ1-5, with D hard to call. Germline V gene lookup returns CDR1 SGHTA and CDR2 FQGNSA. Trimming pared 5 bases from V and 8 bases from J, leaving 16 bases between. The CDR3 extends over 14 amino acids. CDR3 in DNA: TGTGCCAGCAGCCCCCAGAGGGCAAAAAAGCCCCAGCATTTT. It codes for CASSPQRAKKPQHF.

On this clonotype: An end of the junction does not agree with germline; a read error may underlie this. The V and J genes are TRBV20-1 and TRBJ2-5, with TRBD2 matching 9 bases. Germline V CDR1 and CDR2: DFQATT, SNEGSKA (reference sequence). The CDR3 contains 17 residues. This CDR3 is CSTSLIGLAGNQETQYF. Here the CDR3 DNA reads TGCAGTACTAGTCTAATAGGGCTAGCGGGAAATCAAGAGACCCAGTACTTC.

This clonotype was detected only a few times. The V and J genes are TRBV20-1 and TRBJ2-7, with 9 bases fitting TRBD1. The CDR3 has 14 residues. V was clipped by 4 bases and J by 4 bases; unmatched bases: 8. Germline assignment: CDR1 DFQATT and CDR2 SNEGSKA (reference sequence). The CDR3 region is CSATGTGRGYEQYF. The CDR3, as DNA: TGCAGTGCTACCGGGACAGGGAGAGGTTACGAGCAGTACTTC.

A word on this clonotype: Given a much more abundant clone one base away, this may be a read error. The chain is built from TRBV2 and TRBJ1-1; 9 positions match TRBD1. The CDR3 totals 14 residues. In germline, CDR1 is SNHLY, CDR2 FYNNEI. The CDR3 is CASRTGQGNSEAFF. The CDR3, as DNA: TGTGCCAGCAGAACTGGACAGGGGAACTCTGAAGCTTTCTTT.

The chain combines TRBV7-2 with TRBJ2-5; maybe TRBD1 (5 bases). From germline, CDR1 is SGHTA and CDR2 FQGNSA. There are 16 residues in the CDR3. V was pared by 5 bases and J by 2 bases, with 18 bases between. The CDR3 DNA sequence: TGTGCCAGCAGCCCCCCCTCGACAGCTTTACAAGAGACCCAGTACTTC. Translating gives CASSPPSTALQETQYF.

As regards this clonotype: Since a much larger clone is just one base distant, this may be a read error. This rearrangement joins TRBV25-1 to TRBJ2-5; D is ambiguous. V dropped 8 bases and J dropped 5 bases, with 18 bases sitting between them. CDR1 is MGHDK and CDR2 is SYGVNS in the germline V gene. The CDR3 has 14 amino acids. CDR3 loop: CASPLIRVEETQYF. The DNA of the CDR3 is TGTGCCAGCCCATTAATACGGGTCGAGGAGACCCAGTACTTC.

Details on this clonotype: One end of the junction does not line up with germline, which may come from a read error. The chain couples TRBV10-3 to TRBJ1-3; the match to TRBD1 covers 7 bases. CDR1 is ENHRY, CDR2 SYGVKD, per germline. This CDR3 has 14 amino acids. Here the CDR3 reads CAVSDRAFLNTIYF. CDR3 bases: TGTGCCGTCAGTGACAGGGCCTTTTTGAACACCATATATTTT.

DNA for the CDR3: TGTGCCAGCAGTTACTCGGGGTACCCAACCTACGAGCAGTACTTC. Translating it yields CASSYSGYPTYEQYF. The chain couples TRBV7-3 to TRBJ2-7, with D tentatively TRBD2 (5 bases). Germline V lookup: CDR1 SGHTA, CDR2 FQGTGA. The germline V and J ends were trimmed by 6 bases and 2 bases, with 17 bases remaining between them. CDR3 length: 15 amino acids.

This chain joins TRBV20-1 and TRBJ1-3, with 7 bases aligning to TRBD1. The CDR3 contains 15 residues. Germline CDR1 is DFQATT and CDR2 is SNEGSKA (reference sequence). V trimming: 3 bases; J trimming: 0 bases; junction bases outside the gene matches: 5. CDR3 bases: TGCAGTGCTAGGGCCAGGGGGGTCTCTGGAAACACCATATATTTT. Protein sequence: CSARARGVSGNTIYF.

This chain uses TRBV3-1 with TRBJ1-1; no clear D. Germline CDR1 reads LGHDT; CDR2 reads YNNKEL (reference sequence). V shed 5 bases and J shed 3 bases, with 16 bases lying between them. The CDR3 consists of 15 residues. This CDR3 is CASSARGNGDTEAFF. In nucleotides, the CDR3 is TGTGCCAGCAGCGCTAGAGGTAACGGGGACACTGAAGCTTTCTTT.

The gene calls are TRBV12-3 or TRBV12-4 and TRBJ1-5; D is unresolved. The CDR3 covers 14 residues. Trimming took off 3 bases at V and 3 bases at J, with 9 bases between the two ends. The CDR3 sequence is CASSFRSTNQPQHF. The CDR3 region has the DNA TGTGCCAGCAGTTTCAGGAGTACCAATCAGCCCCAGCATTTT.

The chain's CDR3 is CASSLTDNEQFF. CDR3 coding DNA: TGTGCCAGCAGCTTAACGGACAATGAGCAGTTCTTC. The rearrangement links TRBV7-3 to TRBJ2-1, with D unresolved. The germline V gene encodes CDR1 SGHTA and CDR2 FQGTGA. V shed 0 bases and J shed 5 bases, with 2 bases lying between them. There are 12 residues in the CDR3.

This clonotype is a singleton in its sample. V and J are TRBV7-6 and TRBJ2-7; D gene unclear. The germline gives CDR1 SGHVS, CDR2 FNYEAQ. Trimming left V 6 bases short and J 0 bases short, with 15 bases between. The CDR3 totals 15 residues. The CDR3 loop reads CASSDRNSISYEQYF. The CDR3 DNA reads TGTGCCAGCAGTGACCGGAACAGCATCTCCTACGAGCAGTACTTC.

The rearrangement uses TRBV10-3 and TRBJ1-6; D is possibly TRBD1 (5 bases). CDR1 and CDR2 (germline): ENHRY, SYGVKD. The CDR3 extends over 14 amino acids. The V end lost 4 bases, the J end lost 10 bases, and 14 bases lay between the germline ends. The CDR3 sequence: CAISAVTGRSPLHF. The CDR3 nucleotides are TGTGCCATCAGTGCCGTAACAGGACGATCACCCCTCCACTTT.

The sample holds many counts of this clonotype. An end of the junction differs from the germline gene, which may be a read error. V is TRBV10-3 and J is TRBJ1-2; D is unresolved. The CDR3 is 12 amino acids. The germline CDR1 and CDR2 sequences are ENHRY and SYGVKD. CDR3 nucleotide sequence: TGTGCCATCAGTGAACTACGGGATGAAATAGCCTTC. This codes for CAISELRDEIAF.

V usage is TRBV7-6 and J usage is TRBJ2-7; D is unresolved. The germline CDR1 and CDR2 sequences are SGHVS and FNYEAQ. The CDR3 is 14 amino acids. With 1 base removed from V and 1 base from J, the gap between germline ends came to 8 bases. The CDR3 DNA is TGTGCCAGCAGCTTAGACACGCGATCCTACGAGCAGTACTTC. Translated, it gives CASSLDTRSYEQYF.

This clonotype turned up a few times. The chain combines TRBV5-1 with TRBJ2-7; TRBD1 or TRBD2 may be the D gene (5 bases each). Germline values: CDR1 SGHRS, CDR2 YFSETQ. Trimming pared 4 bases from V and 5 bases from J, leaving 16 bases between. There are 14 residues in the CDR3. The DNA of the CDR3 is TGCGCCAGCAGCCCGACAGTGAGGGGAGACGAGCAGTACTTC. As protein: CASSPTVRGDEQYF.

The chain combines TRBV7-2 with TRBJ2-5; 8 nucleotides line up with TRBD1. Germline lookup yields CDR1 SGHTA and CDR2 FQGNSA. The CDR3 sequence is 15 residues long. V trimming: 5 bases; J trimming: 1 base; junction bases outside the gene matches: 6. CDR3 in amino acids: CASSNRGQAQETQYF. The DNA for the CDR3 is TGTGCCAGCAGCAACCGGGGACAGGCCCAAGAGACCCAGTACTTC.

This clonotype was seen only a few times. In this CDR3 the conserved last residue, phenylalanine or tryptophan, is missing, so a read error is likely. No DNA is shown, since the ends of the CDR3 on it are uncertain; the CDR3 is the one TCRdb lists. V gene TRBV4-1 combines with J gene TRBJ1-2; the DNA was not compared with TRBD1, the D call given in the table. From its first to its last residue, the CDR3 has 15 amino acids. Per the germline V gene, CDR1 is MGHRA and CDR2 is YSYEKL. CDR3 residues: CASSQVGTPGTALFS.

At least ten counts were recorded for this clonotype. The chain uses TRBV10-3 and TRBJ1-5; D ambiguous. This CDR3 region has 12 residues. Trimming left V 3 bases short and J 4 bases short, with 4 bases between. Germline CDR1 reads ENHRY; CDR2 reads SYGVKD. CDR3 loop: CAISDGNQPQHF. The CDR3, as DNA: TGTGCCATCAGTGACGGAAATCAGCCCCAGCATTTT.

There are a few counts of this clonotype. The DNA of the CDR3 is TGTGCCAACCTACGGACAGGCTCAAACTATGGCTACACCTTC. Its protein product is CANLRTGSNYGYTF. The chain combines TRBV10-3 with TRBJ1-2, with TRBD1 matching over 7 bases. The CDR3 has 14 residues. V lost 10 bases and J lost 2; bases outside the gene matches: 10. Germline V gene data show CDR1 as ENHRY and CDR2 as SYGVKD.

As regards this clonotype: Germline and junction disagree at one end, which may indicate a read error. The chain uses TRBV25-1 and TRBJ1-2, with TRBD1 matching 8 bases. Germline V gene sequence: CDR1 MGHDK, CDR2 SYGVNS. This CDR3 has 16 amino acids. This CDR3 is CASAGQGKIGNHGYTF. DNA for the CDR3: TGTGCCAGCGCAGGACAGGGTAAGATTGGTAACCATGGCTACACCTTC.

The V gene is TRBV7-8, the J gene TRBJ1-3; D is unclear. The CDR3 runs 15 residues. Trimming pared 7 bases from V and 3 bases from J, leaving 16 bases between. Germline values: CDR1 SGHVS, CDR2 FQNEAQ. The chain's CDR3 is CASNTVVGYGNTIYF. In DNA, the CDR3 is TGTGCCAGCAACACAGTCGTGGGATATGGAAACACCATATATTTT.

Details on this clonotype: A much larger clone sits a single nucleotide away, making a read error possible. The chain has TRBV20-1 and TRBJ1-5, with D possibly matching TRBD1 (5 bases). Per germline, CDR1 DFQATT and CDR2 SNEGSKA (reference sequence). V dropped 1 base and J dropped 9 bases, with 13 bases sitting between them. The CDR3 runs to 13 residues. CDR3 residues: CSARGQGIRPQHF. CDR3 sequence (DNA): TGCAGTGCTAGAGGGCAGGGCATTCGGCCCCAGCATTTT.

This chain uses TRBV6-5 with TRBJ1-2, with D perhaps TRBD1 (6 bases). V shed 3 bases and J shed 6 bases, with 14 bases lying between them. This CDR3 has 14 residues. Germline CDR1 MNHEY, CDR2 SVGAGI. CDR3 in DNA: TGTGCCAGCAGTTATATGGGGGCGCAAAATGGCTACACCTTC. It translates to CASSYMGAQNGYTF.